These 14 T cell receptor beta chains originate from one sample sequenced in a study of T cell repertoires and HLA-DP antigens (dated by TCRdb to 2017 to 2018). For these TCRs, the target antigens are not known. Libraries came from the immunoSEQ multiplex PCR assay. TCRdb re-hosts the immuneACCESS table, in-frame sequences only. Its copies lack some clones; in the studies checked, an unresolved V gene accounts for under half of them, and the cause for the rest is not known. This sample holds approximately 100,000 clones; approximately 86% were observed only once. Together, the top ten hold about 1.5% of the sample. The sequenced material came from CD4+ T cells from PBMCs. The receptors were sampled from a man over 45 in good health and CMV-seronegative.

Here the CDR3 reads CASSTGQPERGYTF. The CDR3 bases are TGTGCCAGCAGCACGGGACAGCCTGAGAGGGGCTACACCTTC. V gene TRBV5-4 combines with J gene TRBJ1-2; 7 bases are a match to TRBD1. Germline CDR1 is SGHNT and CDR2 is YYREEE (reference sequence). The V gene end was trimmed by 4 bases and the J gene end by 8 bases; junction bases not matched to a gene: 11. This CDR3 has 14 residues.

As regards this clone: The junction shows a germline mismatch at one end, possibly a read error. Written as DNA, the CDR3 is TGTGCCAGCAGCGTAGCAGGCTCTCAGCCCCAGCATTTT. Translation: CASSVAGSQPQHF. The chain carries TRBV7-8 and TRBJ1-5; the D is unclear. The CDR3 spans 13 residues. Germline values: CDR1 SGHVS, CDR2 FQNEAQ.

The chain employs TRBV6-5 and TRBJ2-1, with TRBD2 matching over 8 bases. Germline V CDR1 and CDR2: MNHEY, SVGAGI. The CDR3 has 15 residues. V gave up 8 bases and J gave up 0 bases; unmatched junction bases: 6. DNA of the CDR3: TGTGCCAGCCGCCGGGGGGGAAGCTCCTACAATGAGCAGTTCTTC. It yields the protein CASRRGGSSYNEQFF.

The V and J genes are TRBV2 and TRBJ2-7; D unresolved. The germline CDR1 and CDR2 sequences are SNHLY and FYNNEI. The V gene lost 8 bases and the J gene lost 6 bases, with 14 bases spanning the gap. The CDR3 consists of 12 residues. CDR3 amino acids: CASSRRPGEQYF. CDR3 sequence (DNA): TGTGCCAGCTCTCGACGGCCGGGCGAGCAGTACTTC. The full variable domain, in which reference TRBV2 and TRBJ2-7 provide the parts outside the CDR3, is EPEVTQTPSHQVTQMGQEVILRCVPISNHLYFYWYRQILGQKVEFLVSFYNNEISEKSEIFDDQFSVERPDGSNFTLKIRSTKLEDSAMYFCASSRRPGEQYFGPGTRLTVT.

The chain uses TRBV11-2 and TRBJ1-1; D possibly corresponds to TRBD1 (6 bases). Germline-derived CDR1 and CDR2 are SGHAT and FQNNGV. V was trimmed by 5 bases and J by 7 bases, leaving 20 bases between them. The length of the CDR3 is 15 residues. CDR3 region: CASSPPRAGAREAFF. CDR3 coding DNA: TGTGCCAGCAGCCCCCCCAGGGCAGGGGCTCGTGAAGCTTTCTTT.

This sequence joins TRBV5-1 and TRBJ2-1, with D perhaps matching TRBD2 (5 bases). Germline V lookup: CDR1 SGHRS, CDR2 YFSETQ. The length of the CDR3 is 14 residues. Trimming shortened V by 3 bases and J by 5 bases, and 12 bases separated the two germline ends. Written as DNA, the CDR3 is TGCGCCAGCAGCTCCCAAGCGGTGAACAATGAGCAGTTCTTC. This translates into CASSSQAVNNEQFF.

This clone was counted a single time. The rearrangement links TRBV7-2 to TRBJ1-3, with D possibly being TRBD1 (6 bases). CDR1 SGHTA and CDR2 FQGNSA come from the germline V gene. The CDR3 is 14 residues long. The germline V and J ends were trimmed by 2 bases and 2 bases, with 7 bases remaining between them. In DNA, the CDR3 is TGTGCCAGCAGCTTAAACAGGGCTGGAAACACCATATATTTT. This encodes CASSLNRAGNTIYF.

V usage is TRBV19 and J usage is TRBJ2-1; D not certain. V was trimmed by 8 bases and J by 0 bases, leaving 11 bases between them. The CDR3 loop spans 14 amino acids. Germline loops: CDR1 LNHDA, CDR2 SQIVND (reference sequence). CDR3 nucleotides: TGTGCCAGTTCCTCGCACAACTCCTACAATGAGCAGTTCTTC. Its protein is CASSSHNSYNEQFF.

CDR3 sequence: CASSYSARGTAYEQYF. The CDR3 coding sequence is TGTGCCAGCAGTTACTCGGCCAGGGGGACCGCCTACGAGCAGTACTTC. J is TRBJ2-7 and V is TRBV6-5, with 7 positions matching TRBD1. Germline loops: CDR1 MNHEY, CDR2 SVGAGI. This CDR3 is built from 16 residues. V lost 0 bases and J lost 2; bases outside the gene matches: 7.

This chain connects TRBV7-2 to TRBJ2-2; D may be TRBD1 or TRBD2 (5 bases each). The CDR3 covers 15 residues. The germline V gene encodes CDR1 SGHTA and CDR2 FQGNSA. Trimming cost V 2 bases and J 0 bases, with 7 bases left between them. The CDR3 coding sequence is TGTGCCAGCAGCTTAAGGGGAGCGAACACCGGGGAGCTGTTTTTT. Amino acid sequence: CASSLRGANTGELFF.

The J gene is TRBJ1-4, the V gene TRBV7-9, with D tentatively TRBD1 (5 bases). V shed 3 bases and J shed 6 bases, with 11 bases lying between them. Germline assignment: CDR1 SEHNR and CDR2 FQNEAQ (reference sequence). This CDR3 comprises 14 residues. The CDR3 protein is CASSFDSPDEKLFF. The CDR3 coding sequence is TGTGCCAGCAGCTTCGACAGTCCGGATGAAAAACTGTTTTTT.

J is TRBJ1-4 and V is TRBV7-2; possibly TRBD1 for D (6 bases). The germline gives CDR1 SGHTA, CDR2 FQGNSA. Trimming took 4 bases from V and 7 from J, leaving 16 bases between them. The CDR3 runs to 15 residues. The CDR3 DNA reads as TGTGCCAGCAGCTCCCTGGGAGGGGGATTTGAAAAACTGTTTTTT. It is translated as CASSSLGGGFEKLFF.

The chain has TRBV5-1 and TRBJ1-1; TRBD1 matches at 8 bases. This CDR3 has 15 amino acids. Trimming took 6 bases from V and 4 from J; bases not matched to a gene: 11. The germline V gene encodes CDR1 SGHRS and CDR2 YFSETQ. CDR3 sequence reads: CASISTTGVLTEAFF. In DNA form, the CDR3 reads TGCGCCAGCATCTCGACGACAGGGGTCCTCACTGAAGCTTTCTTT.

The chain couples TRBV6-6 to TRBJ1-1; TRBD1 aligns across 7 bases. The CDR3 is 14 amino acids. The J segment lost 10 bases and the V segment lost 6 bases, leaving 14 bases of the junction unmatched. CDR1 is MNHNY and CDR2 is SVGAGI in the germline V gene (reference sequence). The CDR3 bases are TGTGCCAGCAGGCCCAGGGGGAAGGGAGATTTAGCTTTCTTT. This sequence encodes CASRPRGKGDLAFF.